A selection of T cell receptor beta chains follows, all from one sample in a study of cytomegalovirus exposure and HLA in healthy donors. Repertoires were generated with immunoSEQ multiplex PCR, while TCRdb's copy carries only in-frame clones and drops some. The sample holds around 140,000 clones, roughly 9.6% seen once. The source material was PBMCs. These receptor sequences come from a woman aged 40 to 55 in good health and CMV-seropositive. CDR3s include the opening cysteine and the closing phenylalanine or tryptophan. A D gene is named only where the DNA matches it firmly.

j_call | d_call | v_call | cdr3_aa
TRBJ2-7 | - | TRBV5-1 | CASSSTGSSYEQYF
TRBJ1-1 | - | TRBV6-5 | CATQQAGNTEAFF
TRBJ1-3 | - | TRBV6-1 | CASSTGSGNTIYF
TRBJ1-2 | TRBD1 | TRBV6-5 | CASSNRGRSLSGYTF
TRBJ2-1 | - | TRBV7-6 | CASSLVEGGSNEQFF
TRBJ2-7 | - | TRBV14 | CASSQVTPGREQYF
TRBJ2-7 | TRBD2 | TRBV5-1 | CASSLTSGGYEQYF
TRBJ1-3 | - | TRBV7-2 | CASSLGTGNTIYF
TRBJ2-5 | TRBD2 | TRBV4-2 | CASSVGLAGGGETQYF
TRBJ2-3 | TRBD1 | TRBV11-3 | CASSLGQGRGTDTQYF
TRBJ2-1 | - | TRBV11-2 | CASSATGGLHEQFF
TRBJ1-5 | TRBD1 | TRBV7-8 | CASSLAGDRGQPQHF
TRBJ2-1 | TRBD2 | TRBV7-9 | CASSLAGGGVNNEQFF
TRBJ1-5 | TRBD1 | TRBV19 | CASSRAQGDSNQPQHF
TRBJ1-2 | TRBD1 | TRBV6-4 | CASKGTGGDGYTF
TRBJ1-4 | TRBD1 | TRBV7-2 | CASSSWTGANEKLFF
TRBJ2-7 | TRBD2 | TRBV5-4 | CASSPGGLSPYEQYF
TRBJ2-5 | TRBD1 | TRBV2 | CASSSDRGWETQYF
TRBJ1-2 | TRBD1 | TRBV5-1 | CASTLSGGAEYGYTF
TRBJ1-5 | TRBD1 | TRBV5-1 | CASSAGTGSNQPQHF
TRBJ1-2 | - | TRBV2 | CASSIDGSNYGYTF
TRBJ2-7 | TRBD1 | TRBV7-2 | CASSLDRGYYEQYF
TRBJ2-1 | - | TRBV10-2 | CASSFGQGTYNEQFF
TRBJ1-6 | TRBD1 | TRBV18 | CASSPQGAGNSPLHF
TRBJ1-1 | - | TRBV5-1 | CASSFQGNTEAFF
TRBJ2-7 | - | TRBV2 | CASGITGPYAQYF
TRBJ2-1 | TRBD2 | TRBV7-2 | CASSTQRGSYNEQFF
TRBJ2-3 | TRBD2 | TRBV5-1 | CASSLGGGPTDTQYF
TRBJ1-6 | TRBD1 | TRBV27 | CASSFGRQGNSPLHF
TRBJ1-1 | - | TRBV13 | CASSSEGNTEAFF
TRBJ2-7 | - | TRBV2 | CASSEGTFSYEQYF
TRBJ2-2 | - | TRBV27 | CASSLAGATSTGELFF
TRBJ2-7 | - | TRBV6-6 | CASSLTGRASYEQYF
- | TRBD1 | TRBV29-1 | CSVGYRGPGDEQYF
TRBJ2-5 | TRBD1 | TRBV2 | CASRDRAIQETQYF
TRBJ1-5 | - | TRBV12-5 | CASATGNQPQHF
TRBJ1-1 | - | TRBV6-8 | CASSFSTSGRSLRAFF
TRBJ1-5 | - | TRBV6-6 | CASSPPGNQPQHF
TRBJ2-2 | - | TRBV6-5 | CASKETGELFF
TRBJ2-3 | - | TRBV15 | CATSSVFGQYTDTQYF
TRBJ1-4 | - | TRBV7-9 | CASSKGKYEKLFF
TRBJ1-1 | TRBD1 | TRBV4-1 | CASRGTEGTEAFF
TRBJ1-1 | - | TRBV25-1 | CASSELGRYTEAFF